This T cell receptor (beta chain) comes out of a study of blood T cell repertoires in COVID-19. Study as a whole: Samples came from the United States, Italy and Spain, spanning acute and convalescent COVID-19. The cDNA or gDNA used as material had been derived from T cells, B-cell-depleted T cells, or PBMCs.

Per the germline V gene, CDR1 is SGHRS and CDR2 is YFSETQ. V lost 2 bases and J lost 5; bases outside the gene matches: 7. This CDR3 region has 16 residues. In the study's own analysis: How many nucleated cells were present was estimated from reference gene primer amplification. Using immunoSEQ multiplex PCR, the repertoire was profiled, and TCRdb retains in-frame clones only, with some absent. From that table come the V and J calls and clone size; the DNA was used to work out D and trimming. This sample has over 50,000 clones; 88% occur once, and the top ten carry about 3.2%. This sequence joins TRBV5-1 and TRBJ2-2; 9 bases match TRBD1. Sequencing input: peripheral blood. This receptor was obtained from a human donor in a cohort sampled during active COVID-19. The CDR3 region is CASSFDPGQGTGELFF. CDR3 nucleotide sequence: TGCGCCAGCAGCTTCGACCCGGGACAGGGAACCGGGGAGCTGTTTTTT.